There are many counts of the clone carrying this T cell receptor beta chain. For the diagnoses, clinical symptoms, serum thyroxine and TRAb, thyroid ultrasound and orbital computed tomography were used. The V gene's germline CDR1 is SGHRS and CDR2 YFSETQ. J lost 0 bases, V lost 4 bases, and 10 bases had no gene match. This CDR3 contains 16 residues. The data derive from a study of T cells in Graves' hyperthyroidism and ophthalmopathy. Amplification of TCR beta CDR3 regions was performed using RNA transcripts as template. An initial round of RT-PCR targeting the TCR CDR3 relied on the HTBI primer set. TCRdb reprocessed the multiplex PCR reads via MiXCR and lists one record per CDR3 protein. The table lists some 300,000 distinct CDR3 sequences, approximately 18% of them singletons.

The sample comprised blood. The V gene is TRBV5-1, the J gene TRBJ2-7; 7 positions match TRBD2. This clonotype was sampled from a man aged 50 or older with Graves' ophthalmopathy. The CDR3 bases are TGCGCCAGCAGCCTCTTGGCAGCGGGAACCTCCTACGAGCAGTACTTC. This translates into CASSLLAAGTSYEQYF. Variable domain in full (rest from reference TRBV5-1 and TRBJ2-7): KAGVTQTPRYLIKTRGQQVTLSCSPISGHRSVSWYQQTPGQGLQFLFEYFSETQRNKGNFPGRFSGRQFSNSRSEMNVSTLELGDSALYLCASSLLAAGTSYEQYFGPGTRLTVT.